One sample yielded the 5 T cell receptor beta chains listed below, sequenced in a study of naive and memory T cell subsets. The library had UMIs added by 3' ligation of an oligonucleotide to TCR cDNA. Amplification of ligated cDNA took four PCR rounds with SP2 and nested alpha and beta constant primers. One entry per CDR3 protein results from TCRdb running MiXCR on the 5' RACE reads. The sample yields over 45,000 distinct CDR3 sequences, about 4.4% seen once. The receptors stem from a female donor in good health.

Ten or more counts support this clonotype. V usage is TRBV6-6 and J usage is TRBJ2-5, with D uncertain. The germline V gene has CDR1 MNHNY and CDR2 SVGAGI (reference sequence). The CDR3 loop spans 14 amino acids. V lost 4 bases, J lost 2 bases, and 11 bases lay in between. CDR3 amino acids: CASSSRAIQETQYF. CDR3 nucleotides: TGTGCCAGCAGTTCCCGGGCTATTCAAGAGACCCAGTACTTC.

This clonotype was seen repeatedly, ten times or more. The J gene is TRBJ1-5, the V gene TRBV29-1, with TRBD1 matching over 9 bases. CDR1 and CDR2 from the germline V gene are SQVTM and ANQGSEA. The CDR3 length is 13 residues. Germline trimming cut 4 bases from V and 6 bases from J; bases unmatched to any gene: 4. The CDR3 region has the DNA TGCAGCGTTGTCCCGGGACAGGGTCAGCCCCAGCATTTT. This sequence encodes CSVVPGQGQPQHF.

This clonotype was observed many times. CDR3 in amino acids: CASSSNRGHEQFF. In DNA, the CDR3 is TGTGCCAGCAGCTCGAACAGGGGACATGAGCAGTTCTTC. V is TRBV7-9 and J is TRBJ2-1; TRBD1 agrees at 7 bases. V lost 4 bases and J lost 8; bases outside the gene matches: 5. Germline V gene sequence: CDR1 SEHNR, CDR2 FQNEAQ (reference sequence). CDR3 length equals 13 residues.

The V and J genes are TRBV19 and TRBJ2-3; the D is unclear. Trimming shortened V by 3 bases and J by 5 bases, and 24 bases separated the two germline ends. The CDR3 is made up of 18 amino acids. Germline V CDR1 and CDR2: LNHDA, SQIVND (reference sequence). Written as DNA, the CDR3 is TGTGCCAGTAGTATCGGAACCTCCCGGACGTCGAGCCAAGATACGCAGTATTTT. Translating gives CASSIGTSRTSSQDTQYF.

This clonotype was seen a few times. This sequence joins TRBV20-1 and TRBJ2-4; D is ambiguous. With 1 base removed from V and 0 bases from J, the gap between germline ends came to 16 bases. The CDR3 covers 17 residues. CDR1 and CDR2 from the germline V gene are DFQATT and SNEGSKA (reference sequence). Here the CDR3 DNA reads TGCAGTGCTAGAGCCCTTTTTACATCGCTAGCCAAAAACATTCAGTACTTC. Residues: CSARALFTSLAKNIQYF.